This T cell receptor beta chain was obtained from a study of shared clonotypes between healthy human individuals. CDR3 length: 15 residues. Trimming stripped 0 bases from V and 3 bases from J, with 12 bases between. The germline V gene has CDR1 MGHRA and CDR2 YSYEKL. It was CD45RO-negative cells, positively selected for CCR7, that made up naive CD8 cells, with terminally differentiated effector memory CD45RA+ cells excluded. Sequencing used immunoSEQ multiplex PCR; TCRdb keeps in-frame clones, though not all of them. The sample includes some 2,000,000 clones, about 95% of them seen just once. The source material was naive CD8+ T cells sorted from blood. This chain joins TRBV4-1 and TRBJ2-7, with D possibly TRBD2 on 6 matching bases. This TCR derives from a young man in good health. Written as DNA, the CDR3 is TGCGCCAGCAGCCAAGACCCAGCGGGCCTCTACGAGCAGTACTTC. It codes for CASSQDPAGLYEQYF.